Given below is one T cell receptor beta chain in context. Its specificity is not known. TCRdb's table, derived via immunoSEQ multiplex PCR, lists solely in-frame clones and lacks some. The data hold 70,000 or so clones, with 60% to 85% observed a single time. The sample originates from a study of T cell responses to AZD1222 COVID-19 vaccine. Across the whole study: Second doses that came at about 4 or about 12 weeks were put together.

Overall study results and limits: Donors in the cohort were predominantly white British and more often female, and clonal diversity was possibly underestimated. Reportedly, nearly half of unique spike TCRs recognized epitopes outside B.1.351/B.1.1.7 mutations. CD4 TCRs linked to vaccination spanned spike, dominating at 160-218 and 743-854.

The ends were cut back, 6 bases at V and 2 bases at J, with 10 bases in the middle. The CDR3 spans 13 residues. Source: peripheral blood, taken on day 0 of AZD1222 vaccination. The chain recombines TRBV12-3 or TRBV12-4 with TRBJ1-1; D not certain. The sequence came from an adult in good health. CDR3 DNA: TGTGCCAGCAGAGCCGTCCGAAACACTGAAGCTTTCTTT. Encoded protein: CASRAVRNTEAFF.